These T cell receptor beta chains were read from a single sample in a study of spatial heterogeneity in lung cancer. TCRdb re-called the 5' RACE reads with MiXCR, one entry per CDR3 protein. In the table there are 15,000 or so distinct CDR3 sequences, over 20% of which are singletons. The sequenced sample was PBMCs, obtained at surgery. All receptors come from a female donor with early-stage non-small cell lung cancer. CDR3s include the opening cysteine and the closing phenylalanine or tryptophan. A D gene is named only where the DNA matches it firmly. For some rows the clone size is stated as once, few or many, or as a class when expanded; others skip it.

v_call: TRBV12-5
j_call: TRBJ1-4
cdr3_length: 14
clone_size: .
d_call: .
cdr3_aa: CASARTETGEKLFF
cdr3_nt: TGTGCTAGTGCCCGGACAGAGACCGGTGAAAAACTGTTTTTT

v_call: TRBV7-2
j_call: TRBJ1-6
cdr3_length: 16
clone_size: many
d_call: .
cdr3_aa: CASSRQATGYNSPLHF
cdr3_nt: TGTGCCAGCAGCCGTCAAGCGACAGGTTATAATTCACCCCTCCACTTT

v_call: TRBV9
j_call: TRBJ2-2
cdr3_length: 16
clone_size: many
d_call: .
cdr3_aa: CASTTVADTNTGELFF
cdr3_nt: TGTGCCAGCACCACGGTGGCGGATACGAACACCGGGGAGCTGTTTTTT

v_call: TRBV28
j_call: TRBJ2-1
cdr3_length: 12
clone_size: medium-sized
d_call: .
cdr3_aa: CASSFSVGEQFF
cdr3_nt: TGTGCCAGCAGCTTCAGCGTTGGGGAGCAGTTCTTC

v_call: TRBV12-3/TRBV12-4
j_call: TRBJ2-1
cdr3_length: 15
clone_size: medium-sized
d_call: TRBD2
cdr3_aa: CASSKTSASLDEQFF
cdr3_nt: TGTGCCAGCAGTAAGACTAGCGCCAGTTTAGATGAGCAGTTCTTC

v_call: TRBV6-6
j_call: TRBJ1-6
cdr3_length: 16
clone_size: few
d_call: .
cdr3_aa: CASNRGESSYNSPPHF
cdr3_nt: TGTGCCAGCAATAGGGGGGAAAGCTCCTATAATTCACCCCCCCACTTT

v_call: TRBV15
j_call: TRBJ1-3
cdr3_length: 17
clone_size: medium-sized
d_call: .
cdr3_aa: CATSRDRRGVFGNTIYF
cdr3_nt: TGTGCCACCAGCAGAGATCGGAGGGGGGTTTTTGGAAACACCATATATTTT

v_call: TRBV19
j_call: TRBJ2-4
cdr3_length: 15
clone_size: many
d_call: .
cdr3_aa: CASRTWGADKNIQYF
cdr3_nt: TGTGCCAGTAGGACCTGGGGTGCCGACAAAAACATTCAGTACTTC

v_call: TRBV12-3/TRBV12-4
j_call: TRBJ2-1
cdr3_length: 15
clone_size: many
d_call: TRBD2
cdr3_aa: CASKALAVSYNEQFF
cdr3_nt: TGTGCCAGCAAAGCACTAGCGGTCTCCTACAATGAGCAGTTCTTC

v_call: TRBV3-1
j_call: TRBJ1-3
cdr3_length: 14
clone_size: many
d_call: .
cdr3_aa: CASSPRDSGNTIYF
cdr3_nt: TGTGCCAGCAGCCCCAGGGACTCTGGAAACACCATATATTTT

v_call: TRBV28
j_call: TRBJ2-7
cdr3_length: 14
clone_size: .
d_call: .
cdr3_aa: CASIGTSLAYEQYF
cdr3_nt: TGTGCCAGCATTGGGACTTCCCTTGCGTACGAGCAGTACTTC

v_call: TRBV12-3/TRBV12-4
j_call: TRBJ2-1
cdr3_length: 17
clone_size: many
d_call: TRBD2
cdr3_aa: CASSSPRTSGKVGEQFF
cdr3_nt: TGTGCCAGCAGTTCCCCCCGGACTAGCGGGAAAGTGGGTGAGCAGTTCTTC

v_call: TRBV7-2
j_call: TRBJ1-5
cdr3_length: 15
clone_size: medium-sized
d_call: TRBD1
cdr3_aa: CASSGQGALPQPQHF
cdr3_nt: TGTGCCAGCAGCGGACAGGGAGCCCTTCCTCAGCCCCAGCATTTT

v_call: TRBV7-2
j_call: TRBJ1-3
cdr3_length: 15
clone_size: many
d_call: .
cdr3_aa: CASSLDGASGNTIYF
cdr3_nt: TGTGCCAGCAGCTTAGATGGTGCTTCTGGAAACACCATATATTTT

v_call: TRBV6-2/TRBV6-3
j_call: TRBJ2-1
cdr3_length: 17
clone_size: .
d_call: .
cdr3_aa: CASSPAPRPSSYNEQFF
cdr3_nt: TGTGCCAGCAGTCCGGCCCCGCGCCCTAGCTCCTACAATGAGCAGTTCTTC